Following are 3 T cell receptor beta chains from one sample sequenced in a study of blood T cell repertoires in COVID-19. Repertoires were generated with immunoSEQ multiplex PCR, while TCRdb's copy carries only in-frame clones and drops some. The sample lists 210,000 or so clones, 80% to 85% occurring once. The sequenced material came from peripheral blood. The source of these receptors is a human donor in a cohort sampled during active COVID-19.

This clone was recorded a few times. This chain links TRBV4-1 with TRBJ1-1; the D is unclear. V lost 4 bases to trimming and J lost 1 base, with 10 bases between them. This CDR3 region has 14 residues. CDR1 MGHRA and CDR2 YSYEKL come from the germline V gene. CDR3 nucleotide sequence: TGCGCCAGCAGCCCCCTCGAGGGGAACACTGAAGCTTTCTTT. Translating it yields CASSPLEGNTEAFF.

In this sample, this clone turned up once. The chain is built from TRBV18 and TRBJ1-1; 9 positions match TRBD1. CDR3 length: 14 amino acids. Germline trimming cut 6 bases from V and 1 base from J; bases unmatched to any gene: 3. CDR1 KGHSH and CDR2 LQKENI come from the germline V gene. This CDR3 is CASSQGQGNTEAFF. The CDR3 DNA reads TGTGCCAGCTCCCAGGGACAGGGGAACACTGAAGCTTTCTTT.

This clone has just one count. V gene TRBV7-6 combines with J gene TRBJ2-5, with 8 bases aligning to TRBD1. The V and J ends lost 5 bases and 7 bases, in that order; junction bases with no gene match: 6. The CDR3 has 13 amino acids. CDR1 SGHVS and CDR2 FNYEAQ come from the germline V gene. CDR3 amino acids: CASSAQGARTQYF. The CDR3 nucleotides are TGTGCCAGCAGCGCCCAGGGGGCGAGGACCCAGTACTTC. Using reference TRBV7-6 and TRBJ2-5 for the parts outside the CDR3, the full variable domain is GAGVSQSPRYKVTKRGQDVALRCDPISGHVSLYWYRQALGQGPEFLTYFNYEAQQDKSGLPNDRFSAERPEGSISTLTIQRTEQRDSAMYRCASSAQGARTQYFGPGTRLLVL.